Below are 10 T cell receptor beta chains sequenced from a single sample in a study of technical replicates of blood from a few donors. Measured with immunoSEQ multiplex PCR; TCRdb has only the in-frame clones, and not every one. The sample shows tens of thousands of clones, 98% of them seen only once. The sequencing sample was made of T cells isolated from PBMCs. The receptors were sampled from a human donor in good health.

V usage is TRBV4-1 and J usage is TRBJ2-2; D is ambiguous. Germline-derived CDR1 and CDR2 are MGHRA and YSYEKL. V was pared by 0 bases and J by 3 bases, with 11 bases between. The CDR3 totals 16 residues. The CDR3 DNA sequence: TGCGCCAGCAGCCAAGATAAGAACACGCACACCGGGGAGCTGTTTTTT. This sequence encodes CASSQDKNTHTGELFF.

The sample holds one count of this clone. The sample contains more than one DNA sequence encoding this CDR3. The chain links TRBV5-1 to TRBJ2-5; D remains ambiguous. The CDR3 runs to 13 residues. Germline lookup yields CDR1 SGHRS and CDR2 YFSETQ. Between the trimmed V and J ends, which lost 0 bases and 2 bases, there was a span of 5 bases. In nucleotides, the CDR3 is TGCGCCAGCAGCTTGGCGTCTCAAGAGACCCAGTACTTC. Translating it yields CASSLASQETQYF.

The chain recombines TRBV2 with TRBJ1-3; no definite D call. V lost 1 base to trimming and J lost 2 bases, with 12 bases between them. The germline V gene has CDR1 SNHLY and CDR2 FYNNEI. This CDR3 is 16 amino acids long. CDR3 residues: CASSEGSNLPGNTIYF. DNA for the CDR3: TGTGCCAGCAGTGAAGGATCTAACCTTCCTGGAAACACCATATATTTT.

DNA of the CDR3: TGTGCCAGCAGCTTAGTCTTTGGGGTGGGGGCTGACACTGAAGCTTTCTTT. Amino acid sequence: CASSLVFGVGADTEAFF. The chain is built from TRBV13 and TRBJ1-1, with D possibly matching TRBD1 (6 bases). From germline, CDR1 is PRHDT and CDR2 FYEKMQ (reference sequence). V shed 1 base and J shed 3 bases, with 18 bases lying between them. CDR3 length equals 17 residues.

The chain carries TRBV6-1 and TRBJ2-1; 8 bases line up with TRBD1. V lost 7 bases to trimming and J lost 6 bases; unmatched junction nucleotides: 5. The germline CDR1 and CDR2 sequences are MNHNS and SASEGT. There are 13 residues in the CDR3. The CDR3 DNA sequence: TGTGCCAGCACCAGGACAGGGATCAATGAGCAGTTCTTC. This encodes CASTRTGINEQFF.

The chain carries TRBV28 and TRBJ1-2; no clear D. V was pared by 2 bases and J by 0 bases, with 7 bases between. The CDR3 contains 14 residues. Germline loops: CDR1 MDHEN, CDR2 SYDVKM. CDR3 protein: CASSLIGSNYGYTF. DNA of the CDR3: TGTGCCAGCAGTTTAATCGGTTCTAACTATGGCTACACCTTC.

The CDR3 protein is CASRIQRGTDTQYF. DNA of the CDR3: TGTGCCAGCAGGATTCAGAGGGGCACAGATACGCAGTATTTT. This chain links TRBV11-3 with TRBJ2-3; perhaps TRBD2 as D (5 bases). The CDR3 has 14 residues. Trimming cost V 6 bases and J 1 base, with 11 bases left between them. Germline values: CDR1 SGHNT, CDR2 YENEEA.

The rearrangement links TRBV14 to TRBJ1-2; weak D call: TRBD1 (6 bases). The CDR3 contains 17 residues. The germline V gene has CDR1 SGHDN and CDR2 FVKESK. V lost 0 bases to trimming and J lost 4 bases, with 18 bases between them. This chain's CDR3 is CASSQDGSFDRRYGYTF. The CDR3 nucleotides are TGTGCCAGCAGCCAAGATGGGTCCTTCGACAGGCGCTATGGCTACACCTTC. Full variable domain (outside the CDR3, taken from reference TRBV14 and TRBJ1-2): EAGVTQFPSHSVIEKGQTVTLRCDPISGHDNLYWYRRVMGKEIKFLLHFVKESKQDESGMPNNRFLAERTGGTYSTLKVQPAELEDSGVYFCASSQDGSFDRRYGYTFGSGTRLTVV.

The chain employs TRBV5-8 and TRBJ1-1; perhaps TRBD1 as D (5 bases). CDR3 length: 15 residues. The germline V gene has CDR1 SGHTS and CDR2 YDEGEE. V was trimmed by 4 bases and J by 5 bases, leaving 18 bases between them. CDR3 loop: CASSGGVRRSTEAFF. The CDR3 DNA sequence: TGTGCCAGCAGCGGGGGGGTTAGAAGAAGTACTGAAGCTTTCTTT.

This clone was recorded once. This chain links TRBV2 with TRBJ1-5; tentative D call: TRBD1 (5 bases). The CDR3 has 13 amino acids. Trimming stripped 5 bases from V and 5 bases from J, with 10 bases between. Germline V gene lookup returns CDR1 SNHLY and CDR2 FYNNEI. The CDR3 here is CASSTDSYQPQHF. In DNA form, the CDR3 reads TGTGCCAGCAGTACCGACAGTTATCAGCCCCAGCATTTT.